Below are 24 T cell receptor beta chains sequenced from a single sample in a study of blood T cell repertoires in COVID-19. Sequencing used immunoSEQ multiplex PCR; TCRdb keeps in-frame clones, though not all of them. The sample has 180,000 or so clones; 87% are singletons. Sequencing input: peripheral blood. These receptors all stem from a woman between 45 and 60 years old with acute or convalescent COVID-19.

The chain is built from TRBV6-6 and TRBJ1-2, with a tentative D call TRBD1 (5 bases). V lost 8 bases, J lost 0 bases, and 13 bases lay in between. The CDR3 consists of 14 residues. Germline loops: CDR1 MNHNY, CDR2 SVGAGI (reference sequence). The CDR3 spells CASGGSWANYGYTF. The CDR3 DNA follows: TGTGCCAGCGGGGGGAGCTGGGCTAACTATGGCTACACCTTC.

This chain joins TRBV29-1 and TRBJ2-7, with 10 bases aligning to TRBD1. J lost 6 bases, V lost 5 bases, and 16 bases had no gene match. CDR1 SQVTM and CDR2 ANQGSEA come from the germline V gene. This CDR3 is built from 16 residues. This chain's CDR3 is CSVSPSSGTGAFEQYF. The CDR3 region has the DNA TGCAGCGTTTCCCCTTCCTCCGGGACAGGGGCCTTCGAGCAGTACTTC.

The chain carries TRBV9 and TRBJ1-3; TRBD1 matches at 9 bases. Germline values: CDR1 SGDLS, CDR2 YYNGEE. This CDR3 comprises 18 residues. V trimming: 0 bases; J trimming: 0 bases; junction bases outside the gene matches: 7. CDR3 nucleotides: TGTGCCAGCAGCGTAGGAGGGACAGGGCCTCTCTCTGGAAACACCATATATTTT. Amino acids: CASSVGGTGPLSGNTIYF.

V usage is TRBV3-1 (or the pseudogene TRBV3-2) and J usage is TRBJ2-3, with D maybe TRBD2 (5 bases). V gave up 4 bases and J gave up 2 bases, with 10 bases separating them. The CDR3 runs to 14 residues. Germline CDR1 is LGHDT and CDR2 is YNNKEL (reference sequence). The CDR3 DNA reads as TGTGCCAGCAGCCCGAGGGCTAACACAGATACGCAGTATTTT. The encoded protein is CASSPRANTDTQYF.

This clone appeared a few times. The chain links TRBV6-5 to TRBJ1-5; D is unclear. Germline values: CDR1 MNHEY, CDR2 SVGAGI. V was clipped by 6 bases and J by 7 bases, with 19 bases between them. The CDR3 spans 15 residues. CDR3 loop: CASSAQINLGQPQHF. CDR3 DNA sequence: TGTGCCAGCAGCGCTCAAATAAACCTAGGCCAGCCCCAGCATTTT.

The chain couples TRBV2 to TRBJ2-3, with a possible D match to TRBD2 (5 bases). CDR3 size: 16 residues. V was clipped by 2 bases and J by 2 bases, with 14 bases between them. Germline V gene lookup returns CDR1 SNHLY and CDR2 FYNNEI. CDR3 bases: TGTGCCAGCAGTGAAAGAGGGCGGAACCCCACAGATACGCAGTATTTT. Translating gives CASSERGRNPTDTQYF.

This clone appeared once. The chain combines TRBV7-7 with TRBJ2-5; 14 bases are a match to TRBD2. Germline loops: CDR1 SSHAT, CDR2 FNYEAQ (reference sequence). The CDR3 contains 16 residues. Trimming at V came to 5 bases and at J to 1 base, leaving 3 bases not matched to a gene. CDR3 in DNA: TGTGCCAGCAGCCCGGGACTAGCGGGAGTCCAAGAGACCCAGTACTTC. Protein sequence: CASSPGLAGVQETQYF.

Written as DNA, the CDR3 is TGTGCCATCAGGCACAGGGATGACTATGGCTACACCTTC. It codes for CAIRHRDDYGYTF. The V gene is TRBV10-3, the J gene TRBJ1-2, with D maybe TRBD1 (6 bases). The CDR3 loop spans 13 amino acids. V lost 6 bases and J lost 3, with 11 bases in between. In germline, CDR1 is ENHRY, CDR2 SYGVKD.

In this sample, this clone turned up once. The chain carries TRBV5-6 and TRBJ2-3; 9 bases agree with TRBD1. The CDR3 totals 15 residues. CDR1 is SGHDT and CDR2 is YYEEEE in the germline V gene. The junction had 9 bases not matched to a gene; V was cut back by 4 bases and J by 6 bases. The CDR3 spells CASSHRTGAGDTQYF. The CDR3 DNA sequence: TGTGCCAGCAGCCACCGGACAGGGGCCGGTGATACGCAGTATTTT.

CDR3 protein: CASSTTQILAPGEDTQYF. The CDR3 bases are TGTGCCAGCAGCACTACCCAGATACTAGCGCCTGGGGAAGATACGCAGTATTTT. The chain uses TRBV11-2 and TRBJ2-3, with 7 bases matching TRBD2. CDR1 and CDR2 from the germline V gene are SGHAT and FQNNGV. This CDR3 is 18 amino acids long. The V segment lost 5 bases and the J segment 5 bases; nucleotides outside the gene matches: 19.

This chain connects TRBV11-2 to TRBJ1-5; tentatively, D is TRBD1 (5 bases). The CDR3 covers 14 residues. Deletions cut 0 bases from V and 9 bases from J, with 12 bases between. CDR1 SGHAT and CDR2 FQNNGV come from the germline V gene. The CDR3 DNA reads as TGTGCCAGCAGCTTAGACGGCCGGGGGGGGCCCCAGCATTTT. It is translated as CASSLDGRGGPQHF. Full variable domain (remainder filled in from reference TRBV11-2 and TRBJ1-5): EAGVAQSPRYKIIEKRQSVAFWCNPISGHATLYWYQQILGQGPKLLIQFQNNGVVDDSQLPKDRFSAERLKGVDSTLKIQPAKLEDSAVYLCASSLDGRGGPQHFGDGTRLSIL.

The chain employs TRBV19 and TRBJ1-1, with D maybe TRBD1 (5 bases). Germline assignment: CDR1 LNHDA and CDR2 SQIVND (reference sequence). CDR3 size: 13 residues. V was shortened by 2 bases and J by 6 bases, with 10 bases between the two germline ends. CDR3 bases: TGTGCCAGTAGTATATCAGGGTACGCTGAAGCTTTCTTT. Protein: CASSISGYAEAFF.

V is TRBV5-1 and J is TRBJ1-3; 10 bases align to TRBD1. The junction had 11 bases not matched to a gene; V was cut back by 2 bases and J by 0 bases. Germline values: CDR1 SGHRS, CDR2 YFSETQ. The CDR3 spans 19 residues. The CDR3 loop is CASSLTLGTGANSGNTIYF. CDR3 nucleotide sequence: TGCGCCAGCAGCTTAACGCTGGGGACAGGGGCCAACTCTGGAAACACCATATATTTT.

This clone showed up just a few times. The chain recombines TRBV4-3 with TRBJ2-3, with 8 bases lining up with TRBD1. The length of the CDR3 is 17 residues. The ends lost 1 base at V and 0 bases at J; junction bases unmatched: 6. Germline CDR1 reads LGHNA; CDR2 reads YSLEER. CDR3 sequence: CASSQVSTGGSTDTQYF. The CDR3 DNA follows: TGCGCCAGCAGCCAAGTATCTACAGGGGGGAGCACAGATACGCAGTATTTT.

This clone was counted only a few times. CDR3 sequence: CASRSTSKGNTIYF. CDR3 in DNA: TGTGCCAGCAGGAGTACCTCCAAAGGAAACACCATATATTTT. This chain links TRBV6-5 with TRBJ1-3, with D uncertain. Germline V gene data show CDR1 as MNHEY and CDR2 as SVGAGI. The V gene lost 6 bases and the J gene lost 4 bases, with 13 bases spanning the gap. The CDR3 consists of 14 residues.

The chain employs TRBV29-1 and TRBJ2-7, with a weak D call TRBD2 (5 bases). Germline CDR1 reads SQVTM; CDR2 reads ANQGSEA. V gave up 3 bases and J gave up 3 bases, with 9 bases separating them. This CDR3 comprises 12 residues. DNA of the CDR3: TGCAGCGTTGATTACGGGGACTACGAGCAGTACTTC. As protein: CSVDYGDYEQYF.

To note about this clone: At the DNA level, this CDR3 is encoded by other sequences in the same sample as well. This chain joins TRBV7-2 and TRBJ1-2; TRBD1 matches at 7 bases. Trimming cost V 5 bases and J 2 bases; bases outside gene matches: 5. Germline CDR1 SGHTA, CDR2 FQGNSA. This CDR3 contains 14 residues. The CDR3 protein is CASSPGTANYGYTF. CDR3 nucleotide sequence: TGTGCCAGCAGCCCGGGGACAGCCAACTATGGCTACACCTTC.

This clone was picked up one time. The chain uses TRBV6-1 and TRBJ2-7, with 8 bases fitting TRBD1. The CDR3 consists of 15 residues. The V and J ends lost 1 base and 0 bases, in that order; junction bases with no gene match: 2. Germline loops: CDR1 MNHNS, CDR2 SASEGT. CDR3 sequence (DNA): TGTGCCAGCAGTGAAGTTGGACAGGGCTCCTACGAGCAGTACTTC. Translation: CASSEVGQGSYEQYF.

The J gene is TRBJ2-2, the V gene TRBV24-1; the D gene is possibly TRBD1 (6 bases). Looked up from germline, CDR1 is KGHDR and CDR2 is SFDVKD. Trimming removed 5 bases from V and 6 bases from J, with 15 bases in between. This CDR3 has 15 residues. The CDR3: CATSGPQQGPGELFF. The CDR3 coding sequence is TGTGCCACCAGTGGACCTCAACAGGGTCCCGGGGAGCTGTTTTTT.

As DNA, the CDR3 is TGTGCCACCAGTGATTTCCCAAAAAACATTCAGTACTTC. Translated: CATSDFPKNIQYF. The genes are TRBV24-1 and TRBJ2-4, with D uncertain. Germline V lookup: CDR1 KGHDR, CDR2 SFDVKD. V was clipped by 1 base and J by 4 bases, with 4 bases between them. This CDR3 has 13 residues.

The V call is TRBV7-2, the J call TRBJ1-5; 11 bases align to TRBD1. The CDR3 has 17 residues. Germline values: CDR1 SGHTA, CDR2 FQGNSA. V lost 5 bases and J lost 6; bases outside the gene matches: 12. The chain's CDR3 is CASSRIGTGGLSQPQHF. The CDR3 DNA reads as TGTGCCAGCAGCCGGATCGGGACAGGGGGTCTGAGTCAGCCCCAGCATTTT.

This clone was counted a single time. The chain combines TRBV27 with TRBJ1-1; D possibly corresponds to TRBD1 (6 bases). Germline CDR1 is MNHEY and CDR2 is SMNVEV (reference sequence). Trimming removed 4 bases from V and 1 base from J, with 10 bases in between. This CDR3 is built from 14 residues. In nucleotides, the CDR3 is TGTGCCAGCAGTTACAACAGGGAGAACACTGAAGCTTTCTTT. This sequence encodes CASSYNRENTEAFF.

This rearrangement joins TRBV29-1 to TRBJ1-1; 7 bases are shared with TRBD1. V lost 6 bases to trimming and J lost 5 bases; unmatched junction nucleotides: 6. Germline V CDR1 and CDR2: SQVTM, ANQGSEA. This CDR3 is 12 amino acids long. CDR3: CSVQGGRTEAFF. CDR3 in DNA: TGCAGCGTGCAGGGGGGAAGGACTGAAGCTTTCTTT.

This chain links TRBV5-6 with TRBJ1-5, with unresolved D. The CDR3 is 15 amino acids. Between the trimmed V and J ends, which lost 4 bases and 1 base, there was a span of 12 bases. Germline V lookup: CDR1 SGHDT, CDR2 YYEEEE. This CDR3 reads CASSGPGRSNQPQHF. The CDR3 DNA reads as TGTGCCAGCAGCGGACCGGGGAGGAGCAATCAGCCCCAGCATTTT.